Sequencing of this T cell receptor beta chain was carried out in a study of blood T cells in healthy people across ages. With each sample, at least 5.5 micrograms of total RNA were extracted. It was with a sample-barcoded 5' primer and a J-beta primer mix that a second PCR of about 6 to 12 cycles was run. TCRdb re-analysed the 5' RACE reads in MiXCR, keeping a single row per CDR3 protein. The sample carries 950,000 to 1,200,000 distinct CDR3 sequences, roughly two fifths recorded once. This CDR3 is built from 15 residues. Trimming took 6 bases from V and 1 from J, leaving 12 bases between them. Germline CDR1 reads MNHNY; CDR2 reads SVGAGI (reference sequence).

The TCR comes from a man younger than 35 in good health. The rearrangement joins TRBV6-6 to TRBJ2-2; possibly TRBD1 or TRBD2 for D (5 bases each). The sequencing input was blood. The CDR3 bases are TGTGCCAGCAGAAACGGGGCGGAGAACACCGGGGAGCTGTTTTTT. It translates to CASRNGAENTGELFF.